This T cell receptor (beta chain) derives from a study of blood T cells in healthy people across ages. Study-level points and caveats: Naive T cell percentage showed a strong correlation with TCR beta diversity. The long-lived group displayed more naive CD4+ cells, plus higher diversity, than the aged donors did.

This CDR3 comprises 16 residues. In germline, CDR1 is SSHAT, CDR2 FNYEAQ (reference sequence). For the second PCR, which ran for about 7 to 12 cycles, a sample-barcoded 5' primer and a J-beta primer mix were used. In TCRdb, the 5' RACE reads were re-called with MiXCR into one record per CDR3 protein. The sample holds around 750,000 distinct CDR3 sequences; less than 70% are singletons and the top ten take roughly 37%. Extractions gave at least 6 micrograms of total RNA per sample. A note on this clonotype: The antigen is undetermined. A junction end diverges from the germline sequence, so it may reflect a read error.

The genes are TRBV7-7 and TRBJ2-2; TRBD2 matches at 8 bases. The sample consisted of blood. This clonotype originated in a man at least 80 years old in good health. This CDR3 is CASSPASGSNTGELFF. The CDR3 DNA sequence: TGTGCTAGCAGCCCGGCTAGCGGGTCTAACACCGGGGAGCTGTTTTTT.